The rows below give T cell receptor beta chains drawn from one sample of a study of blood T cells in healthy people across ages. TCRdb independently ran MiXCR on the 5' RACE reads; one entry per CDR3 protein. The table shows some 1.8 million distinct CDR3 sequences, with about two fifths occurring only once. Sequenced input: blood. These receptors all stem from a human donor in good health. Each CDR3 is given with its conserved first and last residue. D genes are given only for firm matches. The size field is filled for only some rows; it gives once, few, many or a size class.

TRBV7-2,-,TRBJ2-6,-,CASGRPTGANVLTF,TGTGCCAGCGGCCGCCCGACTGGGGCCAACGTCCTGACTTTC
TRBV6-5,-,TRBJ2-5,TRBD1,CASSPETGYYEETQYF,TGTGCCAGCAGTCCGGAGACAGGGTACTACGAAGAGACCCAGTACTTC
TRBV5-1,few,TRBJ2-5,-,CASTLQETQYF,TGTGCCAGCACCCTACAAGAGACCCAGTACTTC
TRBV4-1,-,TRBJ2-5,-,CASSPPVDGEVQETQYF,TGCGCCAGCAGCCCCCCAGTTGACGGAGAGGTTCAAGAGACCCAGTACTTC
TRBV13,-,TRBJ1-1,TRBD1,CASSLGLGQGNTEAFF,TGTGCCAGCAGCCTGGGCTTGGGACAGGGGAACACTGAAGCTTTCTTT
TRBV6-2/TRBV6-3,-,TRBJ1-5,-,CASSYRGNRQPQHF,TGTGCCAGCAGTTACCGGGGGAATCGTCAGCCCCAGCATTTT
TRBV6-2/TRBV6-3,-,TRBJ1-2,TRBD1,CASGLGQVNYGYTF,TGTGCCAGCGGGCTAGGACAGGTGAACTATGGCTACACCTTC
TRBV12-3/TRBV12-4,few,TRBJ2-7,-,CASSLARNREGGEQYF,TGTGCCAGCAGTTTAGCTAGAAACAGGGAAGGAGGCGAGCAGTACTTC
TRBV11-2,-,TRBJ2-7,-,CASSPGPTSYEQYF,TGTGCCAGCAGCCCGGGTCCGACATCCTACGAGCAGTACTTC
TRBV7-2,once,TRBJ2-7,TRBD2,CASRPSGGATYEQYF,TGTGCCAGCAGACCCAGCGGGGGGGCGACGTACGAGCAGTACTTC
TRBV20-1,-,TRBJ2-1,-,CSARRFGYNEQFF,TGCAGTGCCCGGCGATTCGGTTACAATGAGCAGTTCTTC
TRBV29-1,-,TRBJ2-5,-,CSVDKSGLQETQYF,TGCAGCGTTGATAAGTCAGGGCTCCAAGAGACCCAGTACTTC
TRBV30,-,TRBJ2-7,-,CAWLEPERGPYEQYF,TGTGCCTGGTTGGAACCAGAGAGGGGACCCTACGAGCAGTACTTC
TRBV7-9,-,TRBJ1-2,-,CASSQSTLGSGYGYTF,TGTGCCAGCAGTCAAAGCACCTTGGGTTCCGGGTACGGCTACACCTTC
TRBV7-9,few,TRBJ2-4,-,CASSLVGEVGIQYF,TGTGCCAGCAGCTTAGTCGGGGAAGTAGGCATTCAGTACTTC
TRBV5-6,-,TRBJ2-7,-,CASSLDAPTYEQYF,TGTGCCAGCAGCTTGGACGCCCCAACCTACGAGCAGTACTTC
TRBV20-1,-,TRBJ1-2,-,CSASRGGAGYTF,TGCAGTGCTAGCCGCGGGGGGGCGGGCTACACCTTC
TRBV12-3/TRBV12-4,few,TRBJ2-7,-,CASSPGGFYYEQYF,TGTGCCAGCAGTCCAGGAGGTTTTTACTACGAGCAGTACTTC
TRBV12-5,few,TRBJ2-3,TRBD1,CASGFTTTGVSTDTQYF,TGTGCTAGTGGTTTTACGACGACAGGGGTTAGCACAGATACGCAGTATTTT
TRBV27,few,TRBJ2-3,TRBD2,CASSKGAGGPGLTDTQYF,TGTGCCAGCAGCAAAGGGGCGGGGGGGCCTGGTTTAACAGATACGCAGTATTTT
TRBV7-3,-,TRBJ2-1,-,CTSSQKGTTEQFF,TGTACCAGCAGCCAGAAAGGTACCACTGAGCAGTTCTTC
TRBV7-9,-,TRBJ2-6,-,CASSGNGAASGANVLTF,TGTGCCAGCAGTGGGAACGGAGCTGCGTCTGGGGCCAACGTCCTGACTTTC
TRBV7-2,-,TRBJ2-7,-,CASSLQGRHSEQYF,TGTGCCAGCAGCCTCCAGGGGCGACACAGCGAGCAGTACTTC
TRBV7-2,many,TRBJ2-7,TRBD1,CASSFRQGYEQYF,TGTGCCAGCAGCTTTCGACAGGGCTACGAGCAGTACTTC
TRBV4-1,few,TRBJ1-2,-,CASSQEINILYGYTF,TGCGCCAGCAGCCAAGAGATTAATATCTTATATGGCTACACCTTC
TRBV2,-,TRBJ1-2,-,CASKPWLDAAYGYTF,TGTGCCAGCAAGCCTTGGCTAGATGCGGCGTATGGCTACACCTTC
TRBV12-3/TRBV12-4,few,TRBJ2-3,TRBD2,CASSRLAATDTQYF,TGTGCCAGCAGTAGACTAGCGGCCACAGATACGCAGTATTTT
TRBV12-3/TRBV12-4,few,TRBJ1-4,TRBD1,CASSSTGEVGEKLFF,TGTGCCAGCAGTTCAACAGGGGAGGTTGGCGAAAAACTGTTTTTT
TRBV6-6,-,TRBJ1-2,-,CASRYERENGYTF,TGTGCCAGCAGGTACGAGAGAGAAAATGGCTACACCTTC
TRBV29-1,few,TRBJ1-2,-,CSVEWGYGYTF,TGCAGCGTTGAATGGGGTTATGGCTACACCTTC
TRBV12-5,-,TRBJ1-1,-,CASGLNPGATEAFF,TGTGCTAGTGGTTTGAATCCAGGGGCCACTGAAGCTTTCTTT
TRBV20-1,-,TRBJ2-7,-,CSARDLVSVKVYEQYF,TGCAGTGCTAGAGATCTGGTTTCGGTGAAGGTCTACGAGCAGTACTTC
TRBV5-1,few,TRBJ2-7,TRBD2,CASSLVLSGSSYEQYF,TGCGCCAGCAGCTTGGTTCTTAGCGGGTCTTCCTACGAGCAGTACTTC
TRBV27,-,TRBJ1-1,-,CASSPGPGSNTEAFF,TGTGCCAGCAGCCCCGGCCCCGGGTCAAACACTGAAGCTTTCTTT